The TCR beta chain under discussion was sequenced for a study of pediatric ulcerative colitis. Points from the study as a whole: Repertoires came from total lymphocyte DNA, not specific subsets. Ulcerative colitis patients shared more blood-rectal clones than controls. Two patients' blood samples yielded substantially fewer templates. A couple of rectal clonotypes were found only in ulcerative colitis patients, all of them.

Some clones are missing from TCRdb's copy, which holds only in-frame ones; the method was immunoSEQ multiplex PCR. The table records 15,000 to 20,000 clones, approximately 80% of them present only once. CDR1 is ENHRY, CDR2 SYGVKD, per germline. V shed 3 bases and J shed 0 bases, with 12 bases lying between them. The CDR3 spans 16 residues. Of note for this clone: The antigen is unknown.

During colonoscopy, one to two rectal pinch biopsies were collected. Sequenced sample: gut tissue. This rearrangement joins TRBV10-3 to TRBJ2-1, with D unresolved. This TCR was recovered from a boy younger than 18 who was a control in a study of pediatric ulcerative colitis. CDR3 residues: CAISEGLDRSYNEQFF. CDR3 coding DNA: TGTGCCATCAGTGAAGGGCTGGATCGCTCCTACAATGAGCAGTTCTTC.